Listed below are T cell receptor beta chains from one sample, sequenced in a study of beta chain features in type 1 diabetes. The protocol was immunoSEQ multiplex PCR, while the TCRdb copy is restricted to in-frame clones and leaves out a portion. The sample consists of around 160,000 clones, around 8.3% of them appearing once. Material: central memory CD4+ T cells from blood. The origin of the receptors is a woman aged 18-35 years with type 1 diabetes. Each CDR3 is given with its conserved first and last residue. D genes are given only for firm matches.

V gene	J gene	D gene	CDR3 protein
TRBV11-2	TRBJ2-2	TRBD2	CASSPGLAGEGGELFF
TRBV7-3	TRBJ2-1	NA	CASSLVSQAQVNEQFF
TRBV18	TRBJ1-4	NA	CASSPQPTATNEKLFF
TRBV2	TRBJ2-5	TRBD1	CASRPGQGGETQYF
TRBV7-9	TRBJ2-7	NA	CASSRGQNHYEQYF
TRBV4-2	TRBJ2-1	NA	CASSQVWRDNEQFF
TRBV11-2	TRBJ2-5	NA	CASSQSFGDPQETQYF
TRBV28	TRBJ1-1	NA	CASSGGKDTEAFF
TRBV29-1	TRBJ2-3	NA	CSADPSSRSTDTQYF
TRBV29-1	TRBJ2-3	TRBD1	CSVGDRVITDTQYF
TRBV30	TRBJ2-5	TRBD1	CAFGQDQETQYF
TRBV6-6	TRBJ2-7	TRBD2	CASRRTSGAYEQYF
TRBV2	TRBJ1-1	NA	CASTQGYTEAFF
TRBV18	TRBJ1-1	NA	CASSPTGHPGNTEAFF
TRBV10-3	TRBJ2-1	NA	CAISERGQTYNEQFF
TRBV30	TRBJ1-2	NA	CAWSVRWSPIINYGYTF
TRBV7-8	TRBJ2-3	NA	CASSLGVADTQYF
TRBV7-3	TRBJ2-2	NA	CASSLRSQGELFF
TRBV4-2	TRBJ1-2	NA	CASSQDPGVGYTF
TRBV5-4	TRBJ2-1	NA	CASSQENEQFF